These 29 T cell receptor beta chains share one sample of origin, sequenced in a study of cytomegalovirus exposure and HLA in healthy donors. Profiled with immunoSEQ multiplex PCR; TCRdb holds only in-frame clones, not every one. The table has 130,000 or so clones, over 85% seen once. The sequencing input was PBMCs. The receptor set was obtained from a woman in her late teens or twenties in good health and CMV-seronegative.

This chain links TRBV2 with TRBJ1-4, with 7 bases lining up with TRBD1. CDR1 is SNHLY and CDR2 is FYNNEI in the germline V gene. Trimming cost V 9 bases and J 6 bases; bases outside gene matches: 10. The CDR3 spans 14 residues. This CDR3 is CASGQDRLYEKLFF. The CDR3 DNA follows: TGTGCCAGTGGACAGGACAGACTTTATGAAAAACTGTTTTTT.

The chain is built from TRBV5-5 and TRBJ1-3; no clear D gene. Germline lookup yields CDR1 SGHKS and CDR2 YYEKEE (reference sequence). The CDR3 has 17 amino acids. V shed 4 bases and J shed 1 base, with 18 bases lying between them. CDR3 protein: CASSQMYYPISGNTIYF. In nucleotides, the CDR3 is TGTGCCAGCAGCCAGATGTATTATCCCATATCTGGAAACACCATATATTTT.

The chain uses TRBV21-1 and TRBJ2-3; the D call TRBD2 from the table was never checked on the DNA. TRBV21-1 is listed as a pseudogene. The length of the CDR3 is 16 residues. In DNA, the CDR3 is TGTGCCAGCAGCAAAACGCGGGAAATTGGCACAGATACGCAGTATTTT. It specifies CASSKTREIGTDTQYF.

The rearrangement joins TRBV27 to TRBJ2-2; 9 bases match TRBD1. This CDR3 comprises 15 residues. Germline V gene data show CDR1 as MNHEY and CDR2 as SMNVEV (reference sequence). V lost 2 bases and J lost 7; bases outside the gene matches: 5. CDR3 loop: CASSLGTGTGGELFF. DNA of the CDR3: TGTGCCAGCAGTTTAGGGACAGGGACAGGCGGGGAGCTGTTTTTT.

The J gene is TRBJ1-4, the V gene TRBV7-9; 10 positions match TRBD1. The V segment lost 4 bases and the J segment 7 bases; nucleotides outside the gene matches: 3. CDR1 and CDR2 (germline): SEHNR, FQNEAQ (reference sequence). The CDR3 runs to 14 residues. CDR3 nucleotide sequence: TGTGCCAGCAGCTCGGGACAGGGGAGTGAAAAACTGTTTTTT. This sequence encodes CASSSGQGSEKLFF.

This clone was observed once. The chain has TRBV9 and TRBJ2-7, with D perhaps matching TRBD2 (7 bases). The CDR3 contains 15 residues. Germline values: CDR1 SGDLS, CDR2 YYNGEE. V was pared by 0 bases and J by 0 bases, with 10 bases between. The CDR3 region is CASSVGGGGSYEQYF. The CDR3 DNA sequence: TGTGCCAGCAGCGTAGGGGGGGGCGGCTCCTACGAGCAGTACTTC.

This sequence joins TRBV5-1 and TRBJ1-2, with TRBD1 matching 12 bases. This CDR3 has 16 amino acids. Germline assignment: CDR1 SGHRS and CDR2 YFSETQ. J gave up 4 bases and V 4 bases, and 8 bases lay outside the gene matches. CDR3 sequence: CASSDRDRGHSYGYTF. CDR3 in DNA: TGCGCCAGCAGCGACCGGGACAGGGGGCATAGCTATGGCTACACCTTC.

The V call is TRBV5-4, the J call TRBJ2-6; a weak D match, TRBD2 (5 bases). There are 14 residues in the CDR3. Germline V gene sequence: CDR1 SGHNT, CDR2 YYREEE (reference sequence). The V end was cut by 7 bases, the J end by 4 bases, with 12 bases between. The CDR3: CASRLASGANVLTF. In nucleotides, the CDR3 is TGTGCCAGCCGCCTAGCCTCCGGGGCCAACGTCCTGACTTTC.

The rearrangement joins TRBV5-1 to TRBJ2-2; 7 positions match TRBD1. V dropped 3 bases and J dropped 0; count of bases not matched to a gene: 2. From germline, CDR1 is SGHRS and CDR2 YFSETQ. This CDR3 spans 15 amino acids. In DNA, the CDR3 is TGCGCCAGCAGCTCTCAGGGGGCGAACACCGGGGAGCTGTTTTTT. Translated, it gives CASSSQGANTGELFF.

V is TRBV6-6 and J is TRBJ1-1; D might be TRBD1 (5 bases). Trimming took off 6 bases at V and 3 bases at J, with 14 bases between the two ends. Per the germline V gene, CDR1 is MNHNY and CDR2 is SVGAGI (reference sequence). CDR3 length: 14 residues. CDR3 DNA: TGTGCCAGCAGCTACCAGGGCGCCGACACTGAAGCTTTCTTT. It translates to CASSYQGADTEAFF.

The chain combines TRBV30 with TRBJ2-1; the match to TRBD2 covers 10 bases. This CDR3 spans 15 amino acids. V lost 4 bases and J lost 6; bases outside the gene matches: 9. From germline, CDR1 is GTSNPN and CDR2 SVGIG (reference sequence). The CDR3 loop reads CAWNLAGVDPNEQFF. The CDR3 nucleotides read TGTGCCTGGAACCTAGCGGGAGTTGATCCCAATGAGCAGTTCTTC.

The chain is built from TRBV5-1 and TRBJ2-7; 9 bases fit TRBD1. J was trimmed by 1 base and V by 5 bases; bases with no gene match: 10. Germline V gene data show CDR1 as SGHRS and CDR2 as YFSETQ. The CDR3 loop spans 16 amino acids. The CDR3 DNA reads TGCGCCAGCAGACGTAACACAGGGGGCCGATCCTACGAGCAGTACTTC. Translation gives CASRRNTGGRSYEQYF.

The sample holds one count of this clone. This rearrangement joins TRBV19 to TRBJ2-7; D perhaps matches TRBD1 (6 bases). Germline CDR1 LNHDA, CDR2 SQIVND (reference sequence). V was pared by 3 bases and J by 2 bases, with 11 bases between. The CDR3 loop spans 14 amino acids. CDR3 protein: CASSIGRGPYEQYF. CDR3 sequence (DNA): TGTGCCAGTAGTATCGGCAGGGGCCCCTACGAGCAGTACTTC.

This sequence joins TRBV6-1 and TRBJ1-4; D is uncertain. Between the trimmed V and J ends, which lost 1 base and 4 bases, there was a span of 13 bases. The CDR3 has 16 residues. Per germline, CDR1 MNHNS and CDR2 SASEGT. In DNA, the CDR3 is TGTGCCAGCAGTGAAGGGGCGGGAGGGCTTAATGAAAAACTGTTTTTT. Its translation: CASSEGAGGLNEKLFF.

The chain is built from TRBV5-1 and TRBJ2-7, with D possibly matching TRBD1 (6 bases). The CDR3 extends over 14 amino acids. Germline assignment: CDR1 SGHRS and CDR2 YFSETQ. Trimming pared 1 base from V and 2 bases from J, leaving 10 bases between. CDR3: CASSLRDRPYEQYF. In DNA form, the CDR3 reads TGCGCCAGCAGCTTGCGTGACAGGCCCTACGAGCAGTACTTC.

This clone showed up just once. The chain employs TRBV5-1 and TRBJ1-2; TRBD1 aligns across 8 bases. After removal of 0 bases from V and 3 bases from J, the junction contained 4 bases not matched to a gene. The CDR3 sequence is 15 residues long. Germline V gene data show CDR1 as SGHRS and CDR2 as YFSETQ. The CDR3 is CASSLEQGAYYGYTF. The CDR3 DNA reads as TGCGCCAGCAGCTTGGAGCAGGGGGCCTACTATGGCTACACCTTC.

This clone has a handful of counts. This sequence joins TRBV2 and TRBJ1-2, with a tentative D call TRBD1 (5 bases). V shed 6 bases and J shed 4 bases, with 9 bases lying between them. The CDR3 contains 12 residues. In germline, CDR1 is SNHLY, CDR2 FYNNEI. The CDR3, as DNA: TGTGCCAGCAGCTCAGGGATCTATGGCTACACCTTC. Translation: CASSSGIYGYTF.

The genes are TRBV10-3 and TRBJ2-7; 10 bases agree with TRBD1. The germline V gene encodes CDR1 ENHRY and CDR2 SYGVKD. J was trimmed by 0 bases and V by 6 bases; bases with no gene match: 2. The CDR3 runs 14 residues. As DNA, the CDR3 is TGTGCCATCAGGACAGGGGGCGCCTCCTACGAGCAGTACTTC. Protein product: CAIRTGGASYEQYF.

The chain carries TRBV5-6 and TRBJ2-3, with 7 bases lining up with TRBD2. Germline V gene lookup returns CDR1 SGHDT and CDR2 YYEEEE. CDR3 size: 14 residues. The trim removed 7 bases at V and 7 bases at J, leaving 12 bases unmatched. CDR3 bases: TGTGCCAGCGTTAATAGCGGGTATCTCCATACGCAGTATTTT. This translates into CASVNSGYLHTQYF.

The chain combines TRBV2 with TRBJ1-1; tentative D call: TRBD1 (5 bases). The CDR3 has 13 amino acids. Between the trimmed V and J ends, which lost 6 bases and 6 bases, there was a span of 14 bases. Germline V CDR1 and CDR2: SNHLY, FYNNEI. Here the CDR3 DNA reads TGTGCCAGCAGACCAAGACAGAGCTCTGAAGCTTTCTTT. It is translated as CASRPRQSSEAFF.

This chain connects TRBV7-9 to TRBJ2-1, with 14 bases identical to TRBD2. The germline V gene has CDR1 SEHNR and CDR2 FQNEAQ (reference sequence). V dropped 5 bases and J dropped 6; count of bases not matched to a gene: 12. The CDR3 is 18 residues long. CDR3 region: CASSAQRLAGGPGNEQFF. CDR3 nucleotide sequence: TGTGCCAGCAGCGCCCAAAGACTAGCGGGGGGGCCTGGCAATGAGCAGTTCTTC. The variable domain in full, completed from reference TRBV7-9 and TRBJ2-1, reads DTGVSQNPRHKITKRGQNVTFRCDPISEHNRLYWYRQTLGQGPEFLTYFQNEAQLEKSRLLSDRFSAERPKGSFSTLEIQRTEQGDSAMYLCASSAQRLAGGPGNEQFFGPGTRLTVL.

This clone has just a few counts. V is TRBV11-2 and J is TRBJ2-7; perhaps TRBD2 as D (6 bases). V lost 5 bases and J lost 2, with 13 bases in between. The CDR3 is 14 amino acids. CDR1 is SGHAT, CDR2 FQNNGV, per germline. The CDR3 DNA reads TGTGCCAGCAGCGTTGGCGCGGGACCCTACGAGCAGTACTTC. Encoded protein: CASSVGAGPYEQYF.

The chain joins TRBV5-1 to TRBJ2-7; 9 bases agree with TRBD2. This CDR3 contains 17 residues. The V gene end was trimmed by 4 bases and the J gene end by 0 bases; junction bases not matched to a gene: 11. The germline V gene encodes CDR1 SGHRS and CDR2 YFSETQ. CDR3 sequence (DNA): TGCGCCAGCAGCGAACGGAAGACTAGCGGAAGCTCCTACGAGCAGTACTTC. It codes for CASSERKTSGSSYEQYF.

The rearrangement links TRBV7-9 to TRBJ1-1; D is uncertain. The CDR3 consists of 14 residues. Germline CDR1 and CDR2: SEHNR and FQNEAQ (reference sequence). Trimming pared 2 bases from V and 0 bases from J, leaving 7 bases between. CDR3 region: CASSLSRLNTEAFF. CDR3 bases: TGTGCCAGCAGCTTATCCAGGCTGAACACTGAAGCTTTCTTT.

The V gene is TRBV5-8, the J gene TRBJ2-5; TRBD1 matches at 12 bases. V lost 4 bases to trimming and J lost 4 bases; unmatched junction nucleotides: 5. The germline gives CDR1 SGHTS, CDR2 YDEGEE. CDR3 length: 15 amino acids. DNA for the CDR3: TGTGCCAGCAGCCCGGGACAGGGGGCGGGAGAGACCCAGTACTTC. Protein product: CASSPGQGAGETQYF. The full variable domain, completed using reference TRBV5-8 and TRBJ2-5, is EAGVTQSPTHLIKTRGQQATLRCSPISGHTSVYWYQQALGLGLQFLLWYDEGEERNRGNFPPRFSGRQFPNYSSELNVNALELEDSALYLCASSPGQGAGETQYFGPGTRLLVL.

The chain links TRBV6-1 to TRBJ2-7; no definite D call. The CDR3 runs 13 residues. Trimming removed 4 bases at V and 1 base at J, with 8 bases between. Looked up from germline, CDR1 is MNHNS and CDR2 is SASEGT. For the CDR3, the DNA is TGTGCCAGCAGTGGGCGGTTTTCCTACGAGCAGTACTTC. It translates to CASSGRFSYEQYF.

V is TRBV19 and J is TRBJ1-1; D possibly corresponds to TRBD1 (5 bases). V shed 1 base and J shed 7 bases, with 19 bases lying between them. The CDR3 extends over 16 amino acids. The germline V gene encodes CDR1 LNHDA and CDR2 SQIVND (reference sequence). Written as DNA, the CDR3 is TGTGCCAGTAGTATAGGTCTGGACGGCCCGGGGGGTGAAGCTTTCTTT. Its translation: CASSIGLDGPGGEAFF.

This chain connects TRBV6-6 to TRBJ1-2; D not certain. V shed 2 bases and J shed 11 bases, with 15 bases lying between them. The V gene's germline CDR1 is MNHNY and CDR2 SVGAGI (reference sequence). The CDR3 contains 13 residues. The CDR3 here is CASSYPMHTLYTF. The CDR3 DNA sequence: TGTGCCAGCAGTTACCCCATGCACACCCTTTACACCTTC.

The chain employs TRBV7-2 and TRBJ2-3, with a possible D match to TRBD2 (6 bases). CDR1 is SGHTA, CDR2 FQGNSA, per germline. V gave up 3 bases and J gave up 6 bases, with 19 bases separating them. The CDR3 contains 16 residues. The CDR3 DNA follows: TGTGCCAGCAGCTTGACATTGGGACTGGGTTGGGATACGCAGTATTTT. Encoded protein: CASSLTLGLGWDTQYF.